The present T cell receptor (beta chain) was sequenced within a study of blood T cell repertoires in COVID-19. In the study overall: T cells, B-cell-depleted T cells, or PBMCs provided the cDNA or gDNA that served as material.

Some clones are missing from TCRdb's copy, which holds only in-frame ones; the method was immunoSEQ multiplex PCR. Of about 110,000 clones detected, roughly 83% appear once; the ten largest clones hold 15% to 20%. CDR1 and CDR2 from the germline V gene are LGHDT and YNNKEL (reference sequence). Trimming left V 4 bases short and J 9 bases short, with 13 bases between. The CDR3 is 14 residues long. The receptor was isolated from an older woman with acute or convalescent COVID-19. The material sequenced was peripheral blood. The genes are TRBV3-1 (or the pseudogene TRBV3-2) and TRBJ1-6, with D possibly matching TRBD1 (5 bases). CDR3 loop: CASSPLVGGSPLHF. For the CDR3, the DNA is TGTGCCAGCAGCCCCCTAGTGGGGGGTTCACCCCTCCACTTT.